These T cell receptor beta chains were read from a single sample in a study of T cell clones after liver transplantation. Only in-frame clones appear in the TCRdb table, and some are missing; sequencing was by immunoSEQ multiplex PCR. The data hold tens of thousands of clones, with approximately 87% observed a single time. The specimen comprised CD4+ T cells from blood, sampled at the 22-month timepoint. The receptors derive from a human patient who received a liver transplant. Part of the T cell pool may stem from the graft donor. The CDR3 runs from the conserved cysteine through the conserved F or W. Fields, in order: J gene, V gene, D gene, clone size, CDR3 DNA, CDR3 protein. D genes are given only for firm matches. Clone size is shown for a subset of rows, as once, few, many or a class of expanded clone.

TRBJ1-6 TRBV18 - - TGTGCCAGCCGACTTCTGGGACTTCCAAATTCACCCCTCCACTTT CASRLLGLPNSPLHF
TRBJ2-5 TRBV14 TRBD1 - TGTGCCAGCAACCGGGACAGGAAAGAGACCCAGTACTTC CASNRDRKETQYF
TRBJ2-2 TRBV25-1 TRBD2 - TGTGCCAGCTCACTAGCGAGAACGGGGACCGGGGAGCTGTTTTTT CASSLARTGTGELFF
TRBJ1-2 TRBV29-1 TRBD1 few TGCAGCGTTGAAGCCTCCTCGGACAGGGAATTTGGCTACACCTTC CSVEASSDREFGYTF
TRBJ1-5 TRBV4-3 - few TGCGCCAGCAGCCAAGTAATCTGGGGTCAGCCCCAGCATTTT CASSQVIWGQPQHF
TRBJ2-3 TRBV5-4 - - TGTGCCAGCAGCGACGGGGGAGCGAGAAGCACAGATACGCAGTATTTT CASSDGGARSTDTQYF
TRBJ2-2 TRBV27 TRBD2 - TGTGCCAGCAGTTTTCGAGGACTAGCGGGAGTGGGGGCCGGGGAGCTGTTTTTT CASSFRGLAGVGAGELFF
TRBJ2-3 TRBV2 TRBD2 - TGTGCCAGCAGTTTATCCAGCGGGAGTCGGCTAGATACGCAGTATTTT CASSLSSGSRLDTQYF
TRBJ2-1 TRBV28 - - TGTGCCAGCATTGGCTCCTACAATGAGCAGTTCTTC CASIGSYNEQFF
TRBJ2-1 TRBV7-6 - - TGTGCCAGCAGCTTCCCCCCTGTACGGATCAATGAGCAGTTCTTC CASSFPPVRINEQFF
TRBJ1-2 TRBV18 - - TGTGCCAGCTCACCACAAAGCACGGAGAGAACTAACTATGGCTACACCTTC CASSPQSTERTNYGYTF
TRBJ1-4 TRBV7-9 - - TGTGCCAGCAGCTTGGGTGGAGGATTGGATGAAAAACTGTTTTTT CASSLGGGLDEKLFF
TRBJ1-3 TRBV23-1 - - TGCGCCAGCAGTCACGAACCACAGGGTTCCACGGGAAACACCATATATTTT CASSHEPQGSTGNTIYF
TRBJ2-1 TRBV5-1 - - TGCGCCAGCAGCTTCTGGACAGTCGACAATGAGCAGTTCTTC CASSFWTVDNEQFF
TRBJ2-1 TRBV5-4 TRBD1 - TGTGCCAGCAGCTTGGCCACACAGGGGGGTGAGCAGTTCTTC CASSLATQGGEQFF
TRBJ2-2 TRBV19 TRBD2 - TGTGCCAGTAGTATAGGCGGGGGGCGAAACGGGGAGCTGTTTTTT CASSIGGGRNGELFF